This T cell receptor beta chain was sequenced for a study of T cells in Graves' hyperthyroidism and ophthalmopathy (dated by TCRdb to the late 2010s). In the study overall: Peripheral blood was sampled at the time of initial diagnosis, prior to any treatment. The 100 discovery patients were randomly split 7:3 into training and test sets. To identify distinguishing TCR V-J signatures, a discovery cohort of around 100 patients was used, comprising 40 to 45 with Graves' ophthalmopathy and around 60 with stable Graves' hyperthyroidism. According to the paper, TCR Vbeta CDR3 sequencing was carried out on about 140 peripheral blood samples, which came from around 43 ophthalmopathy, 75 or so hyperthyroidism and approximately 17 progressor patients. Thyroid tissue and blood T-cell repertoires from about six Graves' hyperthyroidism patients were also compared in the study. After blood sampling, hyperthyroidism patients were treated with methimazole at a starting dose of 30 mg daily, and ophthalmopathy patients were treated with high-dose intravenous methylprednisolone. Whether ophthalmopathy could be predicted prospectively was tested in an independent validation cohort made up of roughly 19 hyperthyroidism patients plus 17 patients who later progressed to ophthalmopathy.

Broader findings and caveats from the paper: No statistical method was used to fix the sample size in advance, and group allocation was not hidden from the investigators. In validation, the model predicted progression to ophthalmopathy a median of 6.5 months before onset, with roughly 70% sensitivity and 72.22% specificity. A model built on a 13 V-J signature distinguished ophthalmopathy from stable hyperthyroidism, reaching approximately 89% sensitivity and 81% to 83% specificity in cross-validation and 80%/75% in testing. Blood samples also contained most of the expanded thyroid clonotypes (frequency above 0.001), which suggests that blood repertoires may reflect thyroid immune responses.

Graves' hyperthyroidism was defined as stable when no progression to ophthalmopathy occurred over 18 months of follow-up. Hyperthyroidism patients were aged 18 to 65 years and newly diagnosed, with disease duration of less than 2 months. Exclusion was applied to patients with uncontrolled infections, other autoimmune diseases, pregnancy or lactation. Diagnoses relied on clinical symptoms, serum thyroxine and TRAb, thyroid ultrasound and orbital computed tomography. PBMCs were separated from roughly 9.3 ml of fresh peripheral blood using Ficoll-Paque density gradient centrifugation. Trizol reagent was used to extract total RNA, and RNA quality was then checked on an Agilent 2100 Bioanalyzer. Amplification of TCR beta CDR3 regions was carried out from RNA transcripts. A first-round RT-PCR of the TCR CDR3 used the HTBI primer set with the Qiagen OneStep RT-PCR kit. Libraries were constructed in a second round of multiplex PCR, after which size selection and purification were performed. Sequencing of the libraries was done on an Illumina HiSeq2000 using paired-end 100 bp reads. The authors' pipeline ran thus. SOAPnuke was used to process the raw data, with reads discarded if the reads contained adapters or uncalled bases, had a mean Phred below 15, or lacked an exact constant-primer or identifier match. COPE v1.2.5 was used to merge high-quality paired reads, and clonotypes were defined as unique nucleotide sequences. Clonotypes were aligned to IMGT TRBV, TRBD and TRBJ reference segments using MiTCR v1.1. The analysis included only V-J combinations with a frequency above 0.0001, which together covered 99% to 99.2% of the repertoires. The TCS score was defined as F50 (clonal expansion) divided by E x V (chaos), with BLOSUM62-based TCRdist calculated between CDR3 peptides within each V-J. Welch's t-statistics and random forest reduced roughly 530 V-J features to 10 to 15, which were used in a naive Bayes classifier (R e1071). TCRdb reran the public reads through fastp at Q25 and MiXCR, keeping productive beta chains. Every CDR3 protein is listed once, alongside the most common genes and DNA of its rows. The V and J calls shown here were made by TCRdb, not taken from the authors' results. This sample comprises more than 300,000 distinct CDR3 sequences, approximately 15% of them detected only once. The leading ten clones occupy approximately 23% of the sample.

As regards this clonotype: There is no known antigen for this receptor. As the CDR3 is not closed by the conserved phenylalanine or tryptophan, this likely results from a read error.

This sequence originates from a woman in her 30s with Graves' hyperthyroidism. The sequenced sample consisted of blood.

The DNA sequence is TGCAGCGTTGAAGAACTGGCGGCGCTCGAGACCCAGTACCTC. Its protein is CSVEELAALETQYL. Recombination linked TRBV29-1 to TRBJ2-5, with the D gene not confidently named. The CDR3 adds up to 14 amino acids, both ends counted. Only the CDR3 DNA is retained, 42 bases long and in frame from the first base. The germline V gene provides CDR1 SQVTM and CDR2 ANQGSEA. V drops 0 bases and J drops 5 bases, leaving 13 bases in between.